Below are 15 T cell receptor beta chains sequenced from a single sample in a study of T-cell memory formation after mild COVID-19. TCRdb re-derived calls from the 5' RACE reads in MiXCR, one entry per CDR3 protein. The top ten clones hold roughly 3.8% of a sample with 180,000 or so distinct CDR3 sequences, around a tenth of them seen once. The sample was PBMCs or a T cell subset sorted from them (not recorded which). The receptors here all came from a man aged 18 to 30 who had mild COVID-19 (a few samples of this study predate the infection). Cell type and time point are not known.

This clonotype was counted only a few times. The rearrangement uses TRBV6-6 and TRBJ1-1; tentative D call: TRBD1 (6 bases). The germline V gene has CDR1 MNHNY and CDR2 SVGAGI (reference sequence). The ends were cut back, 2 bases at V and 4 bases at J, with 14 bases in the middle. The CDR3 consists of 15 residues. Here the CDR3 reads CASSYQPGAATEAFF. As DNA, the CDR3 is TGTGCCAGCAGTTACCAGCCAGGGGCGGCCACTGAAGCTTTCTTT.

The J gene is TRBJ2-3, the V gene TRBV4-1; 8 nucleotides line up with TRBD2. Germline CDR1 reads MGHRA; CDR2 reads YSYEKL. The length of the CDR3 is 15 residues. The trim removed 4 bases at V and 5 bases at J, leaving 8 bases unmatched. The CDR3 region is CASSLHGLAQDTQYF. The DNA for the CDR3 is TGCGCCAGCAGCCTCCACGGACTAGCACAAGATACGCAGTATTTT.

The chain combines TRBV12-3 or TRBV12-4 with TRBJ2-1, with TRBD2 matching 7 bases. The junction had 8 bases not matched to a gene; V was cut back by 3 bases and J by 0 bases. The CDR3 sequence is 17 residues long. CDR3 nucleotides: TGTGCCAGCAGTTTTACCCGCGCGGGGGTCTCCTACAATGAGCAGTTCTTC. Protein product: CASSFTRAGVSYNEQFF.

This clonotype has just a few counts. CDR3 DNA: TGTGCCAGCAGCTTAGGGAGGTTGGGACGGTCTCAAGAGACCCAGTACTTC. Protein product: CASSLGRLGRSQETQYF. This chain joins TRBV7-3 and TRBJ2-5; weak D call: TRBD2 (6 bases). V was clipped by 2 bases and J by 2 bases, with 18 bases between them. The CDR3 runs to 17 residues. Germline lookup yields CDR1 SGHTA and CDR2 FQGTGA.

In this sample, this clonotype turned up many times. The rearrangement links TRBV15 to TRBJ2-1, with D tentatively TRBD1 (5 bases). From germline, CDR1 is LNHNV and CDR2 YYDKDF (reference sequence). This CDR3 is 12 amino acids long. V was shortened by 4 bases and J by 4 bases, with 5 bases between the two germline ends. CDR3 coding DNA: TGTGCCACCAGCAAGGGGTACAATGAGCAGTTCTTC. Translating it yields CATSKGYNEQFF.

This clonotype was detected a few times. The chain recombines TRBV12-3 or TRBV12-4 with TRBJ1-4, with 10 bases aligning to TRBD1. The CDR3 is 14 residues long. Unmatched junction bases numbered 6, after V lost 6 bases and J lost 8 bases. The CDR3 region has the DNA TGTGCCAGCAGCCCGACAGGGGGCTCGGAAAAACTGTTTTTT. Amino acids: CASSPTGGSEKLFF.

This clonotype was observed a few times. The V gene is TRBV27, the J gene TRBJ2-1, with D possibly TRBD1 on 6 matching bases. Deletions cut 4 bases from V and 2 bases from J, with 15 bases between. CDR1 and CDR2 (germline): MNHEY, SMNVEV (reference sequence). The CDR3 consists of 16 residues. The CDR3 region has the DNA TGTGCCAGCAGTTATGGGCAGGGGCGCGCCTACAATGAGCAGTTCTTC. The encoded protein is CASSYGQGRAYNEQFF.

The rearrangement uses TRBV3-1 and TRBJ1-2; D gene uncertain. Trimming pared 8 bases from V and 2 bases from J, leaving 9 bases between. Germline V gives CDR1 LGHDT, CDR2 YNNKEL (reference sequence). The CDR3 loop spans 12 amino acids. The CDR3 region is CASATRNYGYTF. In nucleotides, the CDR3 is TGTGCCAGCGCCACCCGGAACTATGGCTACACCTTC.

This clonotype was seen only a few times. The CDR3 is CASSQADRNYEQYF. DNA for the CDR3: TGTGCCAGCAGCCAAGCGGACCGGAACTACGAGCAGTACTTC. The chain couples TRBV4-2 to TRBJ2-7; no clear D gene. V was trimmed by 1 base and J by 3 bases, leaving 10 bases between them. Germline V gives CDR1 LGHNA, CDR2 YNFKEQ. The CDR3 contains 14 residues.

The chain uses TRBV5-1 and TRBJ2-1, with a weak D call TRBD2 (5 bases). This CDR3 region has 12 residues. V dropped 3 bases and J dropped 8 bases, with 9 bases sitting between them. CDR1 is SGHRS and CDR2 is YFSETQ in the germline V gene. Written as DNA, the CDR3 is TGCGCCAGCAGCTCCCTAGCTGATGAGCAGTTCTTC. Translating gives CASSSLADEQFF.

Ten or more counts support this clonotype. V and J are TRBV18 and TRBJ1-2, with 10 positions matching TRBD1. The ends lost 1 base at V and 4 bases at J; junction bases unmatched: 0. CDR3 length: 14 amino acids. From germline, CDR1 is KGHSH and CDR2 LQKENI. The CDR3 nucleotides read TGTGCCAGCTCACCACGGACAGGGGGCTATGGCTACACCTTC. Translated, it gives CASSPRTGGYGYTF.

CDR3: CASSYPVSQGGNTIYF. CDR3 bases: TGTGCCAGCAGTTACCCCGTATCGCAGGGAGGAAACACCATATATTTT. This rearrangement joins TRBV6-6 to TRBJ1-3; tentative D call: TRBD1 (5 bases). Germline V lookup: CDR1 MNHNY, CDR2 SVGAGI (reference sequence). V lost 2 bases and J 4 bases, leaving 15 bases between the germline ends. The CDR3 spans 16 residues.

The chain carries TRBV15 and TRBJ1-5, with 10 bases fitting TRBD1. This CDR3 has 19 amino acids. V trimming: 0 bases; J trimming: 5 bases; junction bases outside the gene matches: 13. CDR1 LNHNV and CDR2 YYDKDF come from the germline V gene (reference sequence). The CDR3 loop is CATSRDAIGWDRGHQPQHF. CDR3 bases: TGTGCCACCAGCAGAGACGCTATAGGATGGGACAGGGGACATCAGCCCCAGCATTTT.

This clonotype was recorded a few times. The V gene is TRBV4-1, the J gene TRBJ2-1, with 9 bases matching TRBD2. Per the germline V gene, CDR1 is MGHRA and CDR2 is YSYEKL. The CDR3 is made up of 17 amino acids. The V gene end was trimmed by 4 bases and the J gene end by 1 base; junction bases not matched to a gene: 8. The CDR3, as DNA: TGCGCCAGCAGCCCTCGGCGAGCGGGGGGATCCTACAATGAGCAGTTCTTC. Translation: CASSPRRAGGSYNEQFF.

CDR3 bases: TGTGCCAGCAGCGTCGGCCTGATGAACACTGAAGCTTTCTTT. It yields the protein CASSVGLMNTEAFF. This chain joins TRBV9 and TRBJ1-1; D not resolved. Trimming removed 2 bases at V and 0 bases at J, with 8 bases between. The CDR3 extends over 14 amino acids. The germline CDR1 and CDR2 sequences are SGDLS and YYNGEE.